The rows below give T cell receptor beta chains drawn from one sample of a study of T cell repertoires in cytomegalovirus infection. Their antigens are not known. TCRdb redid the calling of the reads with MiXCR, one entry per CDR3 protein. The sample carries 900,000 to 950,000 distinct CDR3 sequences, less than 35% recorded once. Sample: cultured CD8+ T cells from PBMCs, taken from culture after CMV antigen stimulation. Receptors were obtained from a human donor in good health (CMV status not recorded). Some clones in this sample may be carry-over from other donors' samples. CDR3s include the opening cysteine and the closing phenylalanine or tryptophan. The D gene is left open where the match is weak. Clone size, where shown, is once, few, many, or a class for clones that have expanded.

j_gene: TRBJ2-1; d_gene: TRBD2; v_gene: TRBV6-6; abundance: -; CDR3aa: CVSRTGTSGGASYNEQFF; CDR3nt: TGTGTCAGCAGAACCGGGACTAGCGGGGGGGCATCCTACAATGAGCAGTTCTTC
j_gene: TRBJ1-2; d_gene: -; v_gene: TRBV6-5; abundance: -; CDR3aa: CASRHPDGYTF; CDR3nt: TGTGCCAGCAGACATCCAGATGGCTACACCTTC
j_gene: TRBJ2-5; d_gene: -; v_gene: TRBV20-1; abundance: -; CDR3aa: CSARESPSTQETQYF; CDR3nt: TGCAGTGCTAGAGAATCCCCTAGCACCCAAGAGACCCAGTACTTC
j_gene: TRBJ2-7; d_gene: TRBD1; v_gene: TRBV12-3/TRBV12-4; abundance: -; CDR3aa: CASSHGTGHAYEQYF; CDR3nt: TGTGCCAGCAGCCACGGGACAGGCCATGCCTACGAGCAGTACTTC
j_gene: TRBJ1-1; d_gene: TRBD1; v_gene: TRBV6-8; abundance: -; CDR3aa: CASSFRDRAEAFF; CDR3nt: TGTGCCAGCAGTTTCCGGGACAGGGCTGAAGCTTTCTTT
j_gene: TRBJ2-5; d_gene: TRBD2; v_gene: TRBV27; abundance: few; CDR3aa: CASRASGGRRKETQYF; CDR3nt: TGTGCCAGCAGGGCTAGCGGGGGGCGAAGGAAAGAGACCCAGTACTTC
j_gene: TRBJ1-1; d_gene: -; v_gene: TRBV7-9; abundance: few; CDR3aa: CASSIIQVTEAFF; CDR3nt: TGTGCCAGCAGCATCATCCAGGTCACTGAAGCTTTCTTT
j_gene: TRBJ1-6; d_gene: TRBD1; v_gene: TRBV27; abundance: few; CDR3aa: CASSPDRVRSPLHF; CDR3nt: TGTGCCAGCAGCCCAGACAGGGTACGGTCACCCCTCCACTTT
j_gene: TRBJ2-7; d_gene: -; v_gene: TRBV7-8; abundance: few; CDR3aa: CASSPRLDRYEQYF; CDR3nt: TGTGCCAGCAGCCCCCGACTGGACCGTTACGAGCAGTACTTC
j_gene: TRBJ2-5; d_gene: TRBD2; v_gene: TRBV27; abundance: few; CDR3aa: CASRSGGSSVAWETQYF; CDR3nt: TGTGCCAGCAGATCGGGGGGGTCATCCGTCGCCTGGGAGACCCAGTACTTC
j_gene: TRBJ1-1; d_gene: TRBD1; v_gene: TRBV12-3/TRBV12-4; abundance: few; CDR3aa: CASSFSPTGTTEAFF; CDR3nt: TGTGCCAGCAGTTTTTCCCCGACAGGGACCACTGAAGCTTTCTTT
j_gene: TRBJ1-2; d_gene: TRBD1; v_gene: TRBV10-3; abundance: many; CDR3aa: CAISESTGKGYTF; CDR3nt: TGTGCCATCAGTGAGTCGACAGGGAAAGGCTACACCTTC
j_gene: TRBJ2-5; d_gene: -; v_gene: TRBV28; abundance: -; CDR3aa: CASSVTQGGETQYF; CDR3nt: TGTGCCAGCAGTGTAACACAGGGGGGGGAGACCCAGTACTTC
j_gene: TRBJ2-2; d_gene: -; v_gene: TRBV7-3; abundance: many; CDR3aa: CASSVYVGTGELFF; CDR3nt: TGTGCCAGCAGCGTATACGTTGGAACCGGGGAGCTGTTTTTT
j_gene: TRBJ2-6; d_gene: -; v_gene: TRBV7-6; abundance: few; CDR3aa: CASSYSGAGVGSGANVLTF; CDR3nt: TGTGCCAGCAGCTATTCTGGAGCAGGGGTCGGCTCTGGGGCCAACGTCCTGACTTTC
j_gene: TRBJ1-1; d_gene: -; v_gene: TRBV12-3/TRBV12-4; abundance: -; CDR3aa: CASSAGWTELDTEAFF; CDR3nt: TGTGCCAGCAGTGCCGGATGGACAGAATTAGACACTGAAGCTTTCTTT
j_gene: TRBJ1-4; d_gene: -; v_gene: TRBV6-1; abundance: many; CDR3aa: CASSEWVWEGEKLFF; CDR3nt: TGTGCCAGCAGTGAATGGGTCTGGGAAGGCGAAAAACTGTTTTTT
j_gene: TRBJ1-6; d_gene: -; v_gene: TRBV12-3/TRBV12-4; abundance: few; CDR3aa: CASSFGDSPLHF; CDR3nt: TGTGCCAGCAGTTTTGGGGATTCACCCCTCCACTTT